The source of this TCR beta chain is a study of long-term antiretroviral therapy in people with HIV. Study as a whole: It was about a decade after the earliest samples that the 2015 immediate-ART recommendation appeared.

The CDR3 spans 17 residues. Researchers report immunoSEQ v3.0 was run at survey level. Profiled with immunoSEQ multiplex PCR; TCRdb holds only in-frame clones, not every one. The sample has around 35,000 clones; 96% are singletons. This sequence originates from a man aged 25-45 years with HIV. The chain joins TRBV21-1 to TRBJ2-1; the DNA was not used to check the table's D call, TRBD1. TRBV21-1 is shown as a pseudogene. This sample comprised unsorted PBMCs, obtained approximately 6.6 years after starting antiretroviral therapy. This CDR3 reads CASSKVNISEPYNEQFF. Here the CDR3 DNA reads TGTGCCAGCAGCAAAGTAAACATTTCCGAACCATACAATGAGCAGTTCTTC.